This TCR beta chain emerged from a study of blood T cell repertoires in COVID-19. Study background: Material from acute and convalescent COVID-19 was sourced from the United States, Italy and Spain. Sources were T cells, B-cell-depleted T cells, or PBMCs; the material itself was cDNA or gDNA.

CDR3 length: 17 residues. Deletions cut 6 bases from V and 2 bases from J, with 23 bases between. The germline V gene encodes CDR1 MGHDK and CDR2 SYGVNS. Libraries were prepared by immunoSEQ multiplex PCR; TCRdb keeps only in-frame clonotypes and omits some of them. The sample holds approximately 67,000 clones, approximately 87% seen once. This TCR came from a man aged 50 or older with active COVID-19. The material sequenced was peripheral blood. This chain uses TRBV25-1 with TRBJ2-7, with a possible D match to TRBD1 (6 bases). The CDR3 DNA sequence: TGTGCCAGCAGCAGCCCCCCCGGGACAACGAATCCCTACGAGCAGTACTTC. Residues: CASSSPPGTTNPYEQYF.